This T cell receptor beta chain stems from a study of T cell repertoires and leukemia-associated antigens. Germline V gene sequence: CDR1 LGHNA, CDR2 YNFKEQ. Trimming cost V 4 bases and J 8 bases, with 15 bases left between them. This CDR3 region has 14 residues. This clonotype has a handful of counts. Its antigen remains unidentified. TCRdb called the 5' RACE reads again in MiXCR, with one record for every CDR3 protein. The sample records around 12,000 distinct CDR3 sequences, about 40% being singletons. The sample consisted of CD3+ T cells sorted from blood and cultured. The V and J genes are TRBV4-2 and TRBJ2-1, with D perhaps matching TRBD2 (5 bases). The sequence derives from a female donor in good health. CDR3 sequence: CASSPSAEAHEQFF. The CDR3 nucleotides read TGTGCCAGCAGCCCCTCAGCGGAGGCCCATGAGCAGTTCTTC.